A selection of T cell receptor beta chains follows, all from one sample in a study of T cell responses to AZD1222 COVID-19 vaccine. Sequencing used immunoSEQ multiplex PCR; TCRdb keeps in-frame clones, though not all of them. Seen here are around 90,000 clones, approximately 83% observed once, and the top ten hold roughly 6%. The sample here was peripheral blood, taken on day 0 of AZD1222 vaccination. These receptors came from an adult in good health. Each CDR3 is given with its conserved first and last residue. The order of the fields is CDR3 length, D gene, J gene, V gene, clone size, CDR3 DNA, CDR3 protein. The D gene is left open where the match is weak. Clone size is stated in some rows and not others, as once, few, many or a class when expanded.

cdr3_length: 13
d_call: NA
j_call: TRBJ2-1
v_call: TRBV28
clone_size: NA
cdr3_nt: TGTGCCATTGGTCGGGGGACCTACAATGAGCAGTTCTTC
cdr3_aa: CAIGRGTYNEQFF

cdr3_length: 16
d_call: NA
j_call: TRBJ2-7
v_call: TRBV2
clone_size: NA
cdr3_nt: TGTGCCAGCAGTGGTGAGACATCAACTCTCTCCTACGAGCAGTACTTC
cdr3_aa: CASSGETSTLSYEQYF

cdr3_length: 15
d_call: NA
j_call: TRBJ2-2
v_call: TRBV2
clone_size: NA
cdr3_nt: TGTGCCAGCAGTCTAAAAGGGAGGAATACCGGGGAGCTGTTTTTT
cdr3_aa: CASSLKGRNTGELFF

cdr3_length: 15
d_call: NA
j_call: TRBJ2-5
v_call: TRBV24-1
clone_size: NA
cdr3_nt: TGTGCCACCAGTGATACGACGCGCTTCCAGGAGACCCAGTACTTC
cdr3_aa: CATSDTTRFQETQYF

cdr3_length: 18
d_call: NA
j_call: TRBJ2-3
v_call: TRBV21-1
clone_size: NA
cdr3_nt: TGTGCCAGCAGCAAAGGAGAGACAGGGGGAACTAGCACAGATACGCAGTATTTT
cdr3_aa: CASSKGETGGTSTDTQYF

cdr3_length: 15
d_call: TRBD1
j_call: TRBJ2-2
v_call: TRBV9
clone_size: NA
cdr3_nt: TGTGCCAGCAGCGTCGGGACAGCAAACACCGGGGAGCTGTTTTTT
cdr3_aa: CASSVGTANTGELFF

cdr3_length: 14
d_call: NA
j_call: TRBJ1-3
v_call: TRBV5-4
clone_size: NA
cdr3_nt: TGTGCCAGCAGCTTCGGCGGAGCTGGAAACACCATATATTTT
cdr3_aa: CASSFGGAGNTIYF

cdr3_length: 14
d_call: TRBD1
j_call: TRBJ2-1
v_call: TRBV27
clone_size: NA
cdr3_nt: TGTGCCAGCAGCTTCATCGGGACAGGAAATGAGCAGTTCTTC
cdr3_aa: CASSFIGTGNEQFF

cdr3_length: 16
d_call: TRBD1
j_call: TRBJ1-5
v_call: TRBV18
clone_size: NA
cdr3_nt: TGTGCCAGCTCACTTGGGGGGACAGGGAGCAATCAGCCCCAGCATTTT
cdr3_aa: CASSLGGTGSNQPQHF

cdr3_length: 15
d_call: NA
j_call: TRBJ2-5
v_call: TRBV4-3
clone_size: NA
cdr3_nt: TGCGCCAGCAGCCAAACCCTAGACAGGCAAGAGACCCAGTACTTC
cdr3_aa: CASSQTLDRQETQYF

cdr3_length: 16
d_call: NA
j_call: TRBJ2-3
v_call: TRBV9
clone_size: once
cdr3_nt: TGTGCCAGCAGCGCATCGGCACAGGAGGTCACAGATACGCAGTATTTT
cdr3_aa: CASSASAQEVTDTQYF

cdr3_length: 17
d_call: NA
j_call: TRBJ1-5
v_call: TRBV3-1/TRBV3-2
clone_size: NA
cdr3_nt: TGTGCCAGCAGCCAAGAGTCAGGATTTAATAGCAATCAGCCCCAGCATTTT
cdr3_aa: CASSQESGFNSNQPQHF

cdr3_length: 14
d_call: TRBD2
j_call: TRBJ2-3
v_call: TRBV7-9
clone_size: NA
cdr3_nt: TGTGCCAGCAGCTTAGCTAGCGGGGGCGCAACGCAGTATTTT
cdr3_aa: CASSLASGGATQYF

cdr3_length: 12
d_call: NA
j_call: TRBJ1-1
v_call: TRBV30
clone_size: NA
cdr3_nt: TGTGCCTGGAGTGCCCATGAAACTGAAGCTTTCTTT
cdr3_aa: CAWSAHETEAFF

cdr3_length: 15
d_call: NA
j_call: TRBJ1-3
v_call: TRBV18
clone_size: once
cdr3_nt: TGTGCCAGCTCACCACCTTCAACAGATGGAAACACCATATATTTT
cdr3_aa: CASSPPSTDGNTIYF

cdr3_length: 15
d_call: NA
j_call: TRBJ1-5
v_call: TRBV10-3
clone_size: NA
cdr3_nt: TGTGCCATCAGTGGAATACAGGGCCTCAATCAGCCCCAGCATTTT
cdr3_aa: CAISGIQGLNQPQHF

cdr3_length: 15
d_call: TRBD1
j_call: TRBJ2-7
v_call: TRBV5-4
clone_size: NA
cdr3_nt: TGTGCCAGCAGCTTCGGACAGGGGGCGGCCTACGAGCAGTACTTC
cdr3_aa: CASSFGQGAAYEQYF

cdr3_length: 17
d_call: NA
j_call: TRBJ2-2
v_call: TRBV7-5
clone_size: NA
cdr3_nt: TGTGCCAGAAAACAGGCTAGCGGGAAAGGGAACACCGGGGAGCTGTTTTTT
cdr3_aa: CARKQASGKGNTGELFF

cdr3_length: 13
d_call: NA
j_call: TRBJ2-1
v_call: TRBV12-3/TRBV12-4
clone_size: NA
cdr3_nt: TGTGCCAGCAGTTTAGCGAGGGTCGGTGAGCAGTTCTTC
cdr3_aa: CASSLARVGEQFF

cdr3_length: 15
d_call: NA
j_call: TRBJ2-5
v_call: TRBV15
clone_size: once
cdr3_nt: TGTGCCACCAGCAGGGAACCCCGTCCCCAAGAGACCCAGTACTTC
cdr3_aa: CATSREPRPQETQYF

cdr3_length: 16
d_call: TRBD1
j_call: TRBJ2-5
v_call: TRBV6-5
clone_size: NA
cdr3_nt: TGTGCCAGCAGTAACTTGGACAGGGAGTACCAAGAGACCCAGTACTTC
cdr3_aa: CASSNLDREYQETQYF

cdr3_length: 13
d_call: NA
j_call: TRBJ1-4
v_call: TRBV5-1
clone_size: NA
cdr3_nt: TGCGCCAGCAGAACAGGTAGTGGTGAAAAACTGTTTTTT
cdr3_aa: CASRTGSGEKLFF

cdr3_length: 19
d_call: TRBD1
j_call: TRBJ1-6
v_call: TRBV15
clone_size: NA
cdr3_nt: TGTGCCACCAGCAGAATGGGGATTGGACAGGGGGCCTATAATTCACCCCTCCACTTT
cdr3_aa: CATSRMGIGQGAYNSPLHF

cdr3_length: 14
d_call: NA
j_call: TRBJ2-7
v_call: TRBV10-2
clone_size: once
cdr3_nt: TGCGCCAGCAGCCTACAAGGGTCGTCCTACGAGCAGTACTTC
cdr3_aa: CASSLQGSSYEQYF

cdr3_length: 16
d_call: NA
j_call: TRBJ2-5
v_call: TRBV18
clone_size: NA
cdr3_nt: TGTGCCAGCTCACCCCCCACTTCGAGCGGGCAAGAGACCCAGTACTTC
cdr3_aa: CASSPPTSSGQETQYF

cdr3_length: 13
d_call: NA
j_call: TRBJ1-1
v_call: TRBV5-6
clone_size: NA
cdr3_nt: TGTGCCACCAGCTTCGTCAGCCGAACTGAAGCTTTCTTT
cdr3_aa: CATSFVSRTEAFF

cdr3_length: 14
d_call: NA
j_call: TRBJ1-1
v_call: TRBV5-1
clone_size: NA
cdr3_nt: TGCGCCAGCAGCTTGGGTCGGGTGAACACTGAAGCTTTCTTT
cdr3_aa: CASSLGRVNTEAFF

cdr3_length: 15
d_call: TRBD1
j_call: TRBJ1-6
v_call: TRBV5-8
clone_size: NA
cdr3_nt: TGTGCCAGCCGCAACAGGGGCAGTTCGAATTCACCCCTCCACTTT
cdr3_aa: CASRNRGSSNSPLHF

cdr3_length: 14
d_call: NA
j_call: TRBJ1-1
v_call: TRBV3-1/TRBV3-2
clone_size: NA
cdr3_nt: TGTGCCAGCAGCCAAGAGGGGCTGAACACTGAAGCTTTCTTT
cdr3_aa: CASSQEGLNTEAFF

cdr3_length: 13
d_call: NA
j_call: TRBJ2-7
v_call: TRBV7-9
clone_size: NA
cdr3_nt: TGTGCCAGCAGCCGCAATGAGATGTTAGGGCAGTACTTC
cdr3_aa: CASSRNEMLGQYF

cdr3_length: 15
d_call: NA
j_call: TRBJ1-6
v_call: TRBV5-6
clone_size: NA
cdr3_nt: TGTGCCAGCAGCTTAGGAAGGGGTTGGACTTCACCCCTCCACTTT
cdr3_aa: CASSLGRGWTSPLHF

cdr3_length: 15
d_call: TRBD1
j_call: TRBJ2-7
v_call: TRBV5-1
clone_size: NA
cdr3_nt: TGCGCCAGCAGCTTGTTGACAGGGAACCTCTACGAGCAGTACTTC
cdr3_aa: CASSLLTGNLYEQYF

cdr3_length: 14
d_call: NA
j_call: TRBJ1-1
v_call: TRBV10-3
clone_size: NA
cdr3_nt: TGTGCCATCAGGAAAGACAGCCGAAACACTGAAGCTTTCTTT
cdr3_aa: CAIRKDSRNTEAFF

cdr3_length: 11
d_call: NA
j_call: TRBJ2-2
v_call: TRBV12-3/TRBV12-4
clone_size: NA
cdr3_nt: TGTGCCAGCAGTTCTGGCGGGGAGCTGTTTTTT
cdr3_aa: CASSSGGELFF

cdr3_length: 14
d_call: NA
j_call: TRBJ1-3
v_call: TRBV7-9
clone_size: few
cdr3_nt: TGTGCCAGCAGCTTAGGGCAGGCTGGAAACACCATATATTTT
cdr3_aa: CASSLGQAGNTIYF

cdr3_length: 15
d_call: NA
j_call: TRBJ2-5
v_call: TRBV3-1/TRBV3-2
clone_size: NA
cdr3_nt: TGTGCCAGCAGCCAAGTAGGTACAGCACAAGAGACCCAGTACTTC
cdr3_aa: CASSQVGTAQETQYF

cdr3_length: 14
d_call: NA
j_call: TRBJ1-4
v_call: TRBV25-1
clone_size: NA
cdr3_nt: TGTGCCAGCAGTGTGGGGGGCGCTAATGAAAAACTGTTTTTT
cdr3_aa: CASSVGGANEKLFF

cdr3_length: 15
d_call: NA
j_call: TRBJ2-7
v_call: TRBV6-5
clone_size: NA
cdr3_nt: TGTGCCAGCTACGAATGGACAGTCGATACCTACGAGCAGTACTTC
cdr3_aa: CASYEWTVDTYEQYF

cdr3_length: 16
d_call: TRBD2
j_call: TRBJ2-7
v_call: TRBV6-1
clone_size: NA
cdr3_nt: TGTGCCAGCAGTGAAGCAGCGAGCGGGGGCTCCTACGAGCAGTACTTC
cdr3_aa: CASSEAASGGSYEQYF

cdr3_length: 14
d_call: NA
j_call: TRBJ1-2
v_call: TRBV6-5
clone_size: once
cdr3_nt: TGTGCCAGCAGTCGCACACCAGGGGTCTATGGCTACACCTTC
cdr3_aa: CASSRTPGVYGYTF

cdr3_length: 15
d_call: TRBD1
j_call: TRBJ1-6
v_call: TRBV11-2
clone_size: NA
cdr3_nt: TGTGCCAGCAGCCGAGGGACAGGGGGCTCCGAGACCCTCCACTTT
cdr3_aa: CASSRGTGGSETLHF

cdr3_length: 14
d_call: NA
j_call: TRBJ2-7
v_call: TRBV6-5
clone_size: NA
cdr3_nt: TGTGCCAGCAGAAGGGACGGGTGGGGAAACGAGCAGTACTTC
cdr3_aa: CASRRDGWGNEQYF

cdr3_length: 14
d_call: TRBD1
j_call: TRBJ1-2
v_call: TRBV6-6
clone_size: NA
cdr3_nt: TGTGCCAGCAGTACTCCGGACAGGGATTATGGCTACACCTTC
cdr3_aa: CASSTPDRDYGYTF

cdr3_length: 14
d_call: NA
j_call: TRBJ2-1
v_call: TRBV5-1
clone_size: NA
cdr3_nt: TGCGCCAGCAGCTTCGACTTCTCGGTCAATGAGCAGTTCTTC
cdr3_aa: CASSFDFSVNEQFF

cdr3_length: 13
d_call: NA
j_call: TRBJ1-1
v_call: TRBV19
clone_size: NA
cdr3_nt: TGTGCCAGTAGAAAAGACTTCAGTCCTGAAGCTTTCTTT
cdr3_aa: CASRKDFSPEAFF

cdr3_length: 19
d_call: NA
j_call: TRBJ2-7
v_call: TRBV9
clone_size: NA
cdr3_nt: TGTGCCAGCAGCGTAGCTGGGAGGCCAGTGAGGTCGGGGGCCGGCGAGCAGTACTTC
cdr3_aa: CASSVAGRPVRSGAGEQYF

cdr3_length: 13
d_call: NA
j_call: TRBJ2-2
v_call: TRBV11-2
clone_size: NA
cdr3_nt: TGTGCCAGCAGCTTAGGAGATACCGGGGAGCTGTTTTTT
cdr3_aa: CASSLGDTGELFF

cdr3_length: 16
d_call: NA
j_call: TRBJ2-3
v_call: TRBV16
clone_size: NA
cdr3_nt: TGTGCCAGCAGCCCCATTGGAGGGGTGAGAATAGATACGCAGTATTTT
cdr3_aa: CASSPIGGVRIDTQYF